These 10 T cell receptor beta chains were sequenced from one sample in a study of neurological immune-mediated disorders. TCRdb independently ran MiXCR on the 5' RACE reads; one entry per CDR3 protein. The top ten clones hold about 1.8% of a sample with tens of thousands of distinct CDR3 sequences, 10% to 13% of them seen once. The specimen was PBMCs. These receptor sequences come from a man aged 35-49 years in good health.

In this sample, this clonotype turned up many times. The rearrangement joins TRBV11-2 to TRBJ2-2; 7 bases agree with TRBD2. This CDR3 comprises 14 residues. Trimming took 7 bases from V and 5 from J; bases not matched to a gene: 7. Germline lookup yields CDR1 SGHAT and CDR2 FQNNGV. CDR3 in DNA: TGTGCCAGCAAGAGACCGGGGGGAACCGGGGAGCTGTTTTTT. Protein sequence: CASKRPGGTGELFF.

The chain carries TRBV7-9 and TRBJ2-2, with D possibly TRBD1 on 5 matching bases. V lost 6 bases and J 2 bases, leaving 13 bases between the germline ends. CDR3 length: 15 amino acids. Germline V gene sequence: CDR1 SEHNR, CDR2 FQNEAQ (reference sequence). The CDR3 nucleotides read TGTGCCAGCAGGTCTGTAGGGGCAAACACCGGGGAGCTGTTTTTT. Encoded protein: CASRSVGANTGELFF. Supplemented by reference TRBV7-9 and TRBJ2-2, the full variable domain reads DTGVSQNPRHKITKRGQNVTFRCDPISEHNRLYWYRQTLGQGPEFLTYFQNEAQLEKSRLLSDRFSAERPKGSFSTLEIQRTEQGDSAMYLCASRSVGANTGELFFGEGSRLTVL.

This clonotype was counted many times. The chain links TRBV5-6 to TRBJ2-1, with D possibly matching TRBD1 (6 bases). The CDR3 extends over 21 amino acids. Germline V gene data show CDR1 as SGHDT and CDR2 as YYEEEE. Between the trimmed V and J ends, which lost 2 bases and 4 bases, there was a span of 31 bases. CDR3 region: CASSLVGGRGVDGTLYNEQFF. DNA of the CDR3: TGTGCCAGCAGCTTAGTTGGGGGCAGGGGAGTGGATGGGACCCTTTACAATGAGCAGTTCTTC.

This clonotype has at least ten counts. This chain connects TRBV4-2 to TRBJ1-1, with TRBD1 matching over 7 bases. Trimming removed 4 bases from V and 4 bases from J; junction bases left unmatched: 9. Germline V gene lookup returns CDR1 LGHNA and CDR2 YNFKEQ. There are 15 residues in the CDR3. This chain's CDR3 is CASSLDRVGGTEAFF. CDR3 nucleotides: TGTGCCAGCAGCCTAGACAGGGTTGGTGGCACTGAAGCTTTCTTT.

This clonotype was counted at least ten times. The chain is built from TRBV6-5 and TRBJ2-1; possibly TRBD1 for D (6 bases). CDR3 length: 16 amino acids. The V end lost 6 bases, the J end lost 3 bases, and 18 bases lay between the germline ends. Germline CDR1 MNHEY, CDR2 SVGAGI. The CDR3 DNA reads as TGTGCCAGCAGCACGGCCAAAGGGGGTAGCTACAATGAGCAGTTCTTC. As protein: CASSTAKGGSYNEQFF.

This clonotype was detected ten times or more. The chain combines TRBV7-9 with TRBJ2-3; 13 bases fit TRBD2. Germline V gene data show CDR1 as SEHNR and CDR2 as FQNEAQ (reference sequence). This CDR3 contains 17 residues. J was trimmed by 6 bases and V by 4 bases; bases with no gene match: 10. CDR3 bases: TGTGCCAGCAGCTCATACACCGGGACTAGCGGGGTTGATACGCAGTATTTT. Protein product: CASSSYTGTSGVDTQYF.

In this sample, this clonotype turned up many times. The chain couples TRBV5-1 to TRBJ2-3; the match to TRBD2 covers 9 bases. Germline V gene sequence: CDR1 SGHRS, CDR2 YFSETQ. This CDR3 has 15 amino acids. Trimming at V came to 4 bases and at J to 4 bases, leaving 7 bases not matched to a gene. CDR3 coding DNA: TGCGCCAGCAGCGGGGGTAGCGGGAGAGCAGATACGCAGTATTTT. This encodes CASSGGSGRADTQYF.

This clonotype was seen at least ten times. This chain joins TRBV20-1 and TRBJ1-1, with D possibly TRBD1 on 6 matching bases. The ends were cut back, 6 bases at V and 4 bases at J, with 15 bases in the middle. The germline gives CDR1 DFQATT, CDR2 SNEGSKA (reference sequence). The CDR3 is 13 residues long. CDR3 sequence: CSAMRGGVTEAFF. The CDR3 nucleotides read TGCAGTGCCATGAGGGGGGGGGTCACTGAAGCTTTCTTT.

This clonotype was found many times. The rearrangement joins TRBV16 to TRBJ2-1; TRBD1 matches at 8 bases. This CDR3 is built from 18 residues. V shed 2 bases, J shed 0 bases, and the junction held 9 bases outside the gene matches. Germline V gives CDR1 KGHSY, CDR2 FQNENV. The CDR3 reads CASSQEDRVAYSYNEQFF. The DNA of the CDR3 is TGTGCCAGCAGCCAAGAGGACAGGGTTGCTTACTCCTACAATGAGCAGTTCTTC.

This clonotype was seen ten or more times. The CDR3 sequence is CASSYYSPGETQYF. The DNA of the CDR3 is TGTGCCAGCAGTTACTACTCTCCTGGGGAGACCCAGTACTTC. The chain uses TRBV6-2 or TRBV6-3 and TRBJ2-5; D not resolved. Looked up from germline, CDR1 is MNHEY and CDR2 is SVGEGT. This CDR3 is built from 14 residues. Trimming pared 1 base from V and 5 bases from J, leaving 11 bases between.